A selection of T cell receptor beta chains follows, all from one sample in a study of response to subunit inactivated influenza vaccine. TCRdb redid the calling of the RT-PCR reads with MiXCR, one entry per CDR3 protein. The data show 500,000 or so distinct CDR3 sequences, with approximately 11% seen just once and approximately 12% held by the top ten. Specimen: PBMCs from blood, collected roughly 48 days after vaccination. All receptors derive from a man aged 50 or older who received an inactivated influenza vaccine. The CDR3 runs from the conserved cysteine through the conserved F or W. Each record gives: J gene, V gene, clone size, D gene, CDR3 DNA, CDR3 protein. D genes are given only for firm matches. Expanded clones get a size class; other rows say once, few or many, or leave the size out.

TRBJ2-1	TRBV12-3/TRBV12-4	many	-	TGTGCCAGCAGTGCGGACGGATACAATGAGCAGTTCTTC	CASSADGYNEQFF
TRBJ2-3	TRBV6-2/TRBV6-3	-	TRBD1	TGTGCCAGCAGTCTCTACAGGGGACGAACAGATACGCAGTATTTT	CASSLYRGRTDTQYF
TRBJ2-1	TRBV2	few	TRBD2	TGTGCCAGCAGCCTAGCGGGAGCTGAGCAGTTCTTC	CASSLAGAEQFF
TRBJ2-2	TRBV5-4	few	TRBD1	TGTGCCAGCAGCTTGGCCCCGGGACAGGCACCCTACGCGAACACCGGGGAGCTGTTTTTT	CASSLAPGQAPYANTGELFF
TRBJ2-7	TRBV4-2	-	-	TGTGCCAGCAGCCAAGAATCCGGGTACGAGCAGTACTTC	CASSQESGYEQYF
TRBJ2-1	TRBV20-1	-	-	TGCAGTGCTGCCGGGACCGCAACTAGCTCCTACAATGAGCAGTTCTTC	CSAAGTATSSYNEQFF
TRBJ1-1	TRBV7-9	many	-	TGTGCCAGCAGCTTAACTGGGGCCGGGACTGAAGCTTTCTTT	CASSLTGAGTEAFF
TRBJ2-7	TRBV13	-	-	TGTGCCAGCAGCGAACCGGGGGGGACAGACTACGAGCAGTACTTC	CASSEPGGTDYEQYF
TRBJ1-3	TRBV15	few	-	TGTGCCACCAGCAGAGACAGCTCTGGAAACACCATATATTTT	CATSRDSSGNTIYF
TRBJ2-3	TRBV7-7	many	TRBD1	TGTGCCAGCAGCTCGGGACAGAGCTCCACAGATACGCAGTATTTT	CASSSGQSSTDTQYF
TRBJ2-5	TRBV29-1	many	-	TGCAGCGTTGCTCGAGCGGCCCTCCAAGAGACCCAGTACTTC	CSVARAALQETQYF
TRBJ1-6	TRBV6-1	-	-	TGTGCCAGCAGGCCTCGGCGGACTAATTCACCCCTCCACTTT	CASRPRRTNSPLHF
TRBJ1-2	TRBV12-3/TRBV12-4	many	-	TGTGCCAGCAGTTTAGGATACAGTGGCTACACCTTC	CASSLGYSGYTF
TRBJ2-5	TRBV5-1	few	-	TGCGCCAGCAGCTTGTCTCCCCAAGAGACCCAGTACTTC	CASSLSPQETQYF
TRBJ2-6	TRBV29-1	-	-	TGCAGCGTTGAGGGCTCTGGGGACAACGTCCTGACTTTC	CSVEGSGDNVLTF
TRBJ2-1	TRBV15	many	-	TGTGCCACCAGCAGAGATTCTTTTAAAGGATACAATGAGCAGTTCTTC	CATSRDSFKGYNEQFF
TRBJ1-4	TRBV29-1	-	-	TGCAGCGTCAGGGAAACTAATGAAAAACTGTTTTTT	CSVRETNEKLFF
TRBJ2-7	TRBV11-2	-	TRBD2	TGTGCCAGCAGCTTCTCCCGATTTGGGATAGCGGGAAAATACGAGCAGTACTTC	CASSFSRFGIAGKYEQYF
TRBJ2-7	TRBV15	-	TRBD1	TGTGCCACCAGCAGAGCCACAGGGGAGAAGTCCTACGAGCAGTACTTC	CATSRATGEKSYEQYF
TRBJ2-1	TRBV7-9	-	-	TGTGCCAGCAGCCGGCCAGGGGAGCAGTTCTTC	CASSRPGEQFF
TRBJ2-1	TRBV5-5	-	TRBD1	TGTGCCAGCAGCTTGGAGCCACCGGCGGGGACAGGCACCCATGAGCAGTTCTTC	CASSLEPPAGTGTHEQFF
TRBJ1-2	TRBV6-5	few	-	TGTGCCAGCAGTTACGGGGCGTCCTATGGCTACACCTTC	CASSYGASYGYTF
TRBJ1-1	TRBV18	few	-	TGTGCCAGCTCACCACAGGGGGTGAACACTGAAGCTTTCTTT	CASSPQGVNTEAFF
TRBJ2-1	TRBV5-4	few	TRBD2	TGTGCCAGCAGCCCCAGAGGCGGGAGCGGCAATGAGCAGTTCTTC	CASSPRGGSGNEQFF
TRBJ2-1	TRBV2	-	TRBD1	TGTGCCAGCACATCGGACAGGTACAATGAGCAGTTCTTC	CASTSDRYNEQFF
TRBJ2-2	TRBV12-3/TRBV12-4	-	-	TGTGCCAGCAGACATAACACCGGGGAGCTGTTTTTT	CASRHNTGELFF
TRBJ1-2	TRBV11-2	many	-	TGTGCCAGCAGCTTAGGAGTCAGAGACTATGGCTACACCTTC	CASSLGVRDYGYTF
TRBJ2-5	TRBV2	-	TRBD1	TGTGCCAGCAAGCCGGGACAGGCACAAGAGACCCAGTACTTC	CASKPGQAQETQYF
TRBJ2-2	TRBV4-3	-	TRBD1	TGCGCCAGCAGCCAAGGCCCGGACAGGACGAACACCGGGGAGCTGTTTTTT	CASSQGPDRTNTGELFF
TRBJ1-1	TRBV12-3/TRBV12-4	few	-	TGTGCCAGCACCTATCAGGGGAACACTGAAGCTTTCTTT	CASTYQGNTEAFF
TRBJ2-2	TRBV2	-	-	TGTGCCAGCACCCCCGTCCGGGGGGAGCTGTTTTTT	CASTPVRGELFF
TRBJ1-1	TRBV6-2/TRBV6-3	-	-	TGTGCCAGCAGTCGGTGGTCGACCCGGATGAACACTGAAGCTTTCTTT	CASSRWSTRMNTEAFF
TRBJ1-2	TRBV20-1	-	-	TGCAGTGCTCGGACAGATGACTATGGCTACACCTTC	CSARTDDYGYTF
TRBJ2-5	TRBV5-1	few	TRBD1	TGCGCCAGCCATCCGGGACAGGGTGAGACCCAGTACTTC	CASHPGQGETQYF
TRBJ2-7	TRBV20-1	many	-	TGCAGTGCTACATCGGACGCGTGGTACGAGCAGTACTTC	CSATSDAWYEQYF
TRBJ2-6	TRBV5-1	-	-	TGCGCCAGCAGCTTGATGGTTGGGGCCAACGTCCTGACTTTC	CASSLMVGANVLTF
TRBJ2-3	TRBV7-2	many	-	TGTGCCAGCAGTTCCTTGGATGCCGGGTCTACGCAGTATTTT	CASSSLDAGSTQYF
TRBJ2-1	TRBV20-1	many	TRBD2	TGCAGTGCTAGAGAACAGGGTAGCGGGAGTTACAATGAGCAGTTCTTC	CSAREQGSGSYNEQFF
TRBJ2-2	TRBV6-2/TRBV6-3	few	TRBD2	TGTGCCAGCAGTTTAGCGGGAGGGCCCTCCGGGGAGCTGTTTTTT	CASSLAGGPSGELFF
TRBJ2-1	TRBV15	few	-	TGTGCCACCAGCAGAGATAAAAACAATGAGCAGTTCTTC	CATSRDKNNEQFF
TRBJ1-5	TRBV20-1	many	-	TGCAGTGCTCAGGGTGGCCAGCCCCAGCATTTT	CSAQGGQPQHF
TRBJ2-7	TRBV7-2	few	TRBD1	TGTGCCAGCAGCAGAAGGACAGGGGGGGCCTACGAGCAGTACTTC	CASSRRTGGAYEQYF
TRBJ2-5	TRBV4-2	-	TRBD2	TGTGCCAGCAGCCAAGATTTGCGGGGCCCCGGGAGGGAGACCCAGTACTTC	CASSQDLRGPGRETQYF
TRBJ1-2	TRBV3-1	few	TRBD1	TGTGCCAGCAGCGGATATGGGACAGAAGGCTACACCTTC	CASSGYGTEGYTF
TRBJ1-2	TRBV7-8	-	TRBD1	TGTGCCAGCAGCTCCAGGACAGGGGCCTATGGCTACACTTTC	CASSSRTGAYGYTF
TRBJ2-3	TRBV5-1	many	TRBD1	TGCGCCAGCAGCTTGGTCACAGGGGACACAGATACGCAGTATTTT	CASSLVTGDTDTQYF
TRBJ1-5	TRBV10-1	many	TRBD1	TGCGCCAGCAGAGAAGGACAGGGAAGCAATCAGCCCCAGCATTTT	CASREGQGSNQPQHF
TRBJ2-3	TRBV29-1	-	-	TGCAGCGTTGGAACTACTGCAGATACGCAGTATTTT	CSVGTTADTQYF
TRBJ2-1	TRBV10-3	-	TRBD2	TGTGCCATCAGTACCCCGGGGCTAGCGGGGGGAGGTGAGCAGTTCTTC	CAISTPGLAGGGEQFF
TRBJ2-5	TRBV6-5	-	-	TGTGCCAGCAGTTACTTTCGGGGAGAGGGGGCCCAGTACTTC	CASSYFRGEGAQYF
TRBJ1-1	TRBV6-1	few	TRBD1	TGTGCCAGCAGGCGACAGGGGAACACTGAAGCTTTCTTT	CASRRQGNTEAFF
TRBJ2-1	TRBV3-1	-	-	TGTGCCAGCAGCCAAAAAGGGGTGGGAAGCAATGAGCAGTTCTTC	CASSQKGVGSNEQFF
TRBJ2-7	TRBV7-2	many	TRBD2	TGTGCCAGCAGCTTAGGGGTGGCGGGAGGCTACGAGCAGTACTTC	CASSLGVAGGYEQYF